This T cell receptor beta chain was obtained from a study of memory CD4+ T cells and cytomegalovirus serostatus (dated by TCRdb to about 2019). About the study as a whole: The 35 or so healthy Belgian adults in the cohort included 9 who were CMV seropositive and about 24 who were CMV seronegative. CD4+ memory TCRbeta repertoires of a Belgian cohort with known cytomegalovirus serostatus were sequenced in order to replicate a published TCR-based CMV serostatus classifier.

The Quick-DNA Microprep Kit was used to extract genomic DNA from the sorted cells. Amplification of TCRbeta DNA was done with the immunoSEQ hsTCRbeta kit, following the protocol from the manufacturer. An Illumina MiSeq instrument was used to sequence the TCRbeta libraries. On the study's bioinformatics: After out-of-frame sequences were removed, 2 million to 2.5 million distinct TCRbeta sequences remained, averaging about 66,813 per individual. Each individual was scored by the count of 150 to 200 previously reported CMV-associated TCRbeta sequences and the total productive distinct TCRbeta count. A beta-binomial model was reimplemented in Python, and random forests from scikit-learn, run with default parameters, were trained on data from the US cohort. Classifier performance on the Belgian cohort was summarized as median AUC with percentile confidence intervals calculated over 10,000 bootstrap iterations. TCRdb limited this immuneACCESS table to in-frame rearrangements with V and J called. A share of clones is missing; checked studies link under half to unresolved V genes, and the rest is unexplained. Clone size and the V and J calls come from that table; the DNA yielded D and trimming. This sample comprises around 26,000 clones, around 72% of them detected only once. 0.65% to 0.85% of the sample goes to the ten largest clones.

A FACSAria II was used to sort memory CD4+ T cells, defined as single viable CD3+CD4+CD8-CD45RO+ cells. CMV serostatus was determined with a Roche Elecsys assay detecting serum IgG against CMV pp150, pp28, p38 and p52. Following thawing, total CD4+ T cells were enriched through positive selection using CD4 magnetic microbeads. Samples originated from another study that specifically interrogated the CD4+ T cell memory repertoire. Peripheral blood mononuclear cells were isolated and cryopreserved following standard operating procedures; serum was stored at -80 °C. The staining relied on CD3-PerCP (BW264/56), CD4-APC (RPA-T4), CD45RO-PE (UCHT1) and CD8-Pacific Orange (3B5) antibodies, and Sytox blue was used to exclude non-viable cells. The CDR3 covers 16 residues, taking in both the cysteine and the phenylalanine. Kept here is only the CDR3 DNA, which spans 48 bases and is read in frame from base 1. V drops 1 base and J drops 1 base, leaving 13 bases in between.

Regarding this clone: The target of this receptor is not known. No base qualities exist here, and no much larger clone lies one base off it.

Findings and caveats that apply to the study as a whole: On the Belgian cohort, the classifier built on the original framework reached a median bootstrapped AUC of approximately 0.95, with a 95% CI of 0.76-1.00. Of around 160 previously reported CMV-associated TCRbeta sequences, about 62 appeared in the CD4+ memory repertoires, each in one to five individuals. The results were interpreted as suggesting that the CMV-associated TCR signature is mostly present in the CD4+ memory repertoire. Only CD4+CD45RO+ memory cells were sequenced, in contrast to the original study, in which naive and memory CD4+ and CD8+ populations were covered. CMV serostatus prediction reached a median bootstrapped AUC of approximately 0.95 with the original framework and over 0.8 with a US-trained random forest.

Sequencing was done on a sample of memory CD4+ T cells from blood. The source is an adult in good health and CMV-seronegative. The V and J genes are TRBV23-1 and TRBJ2-5; TRBD1 is possibly the D segment (6 matching bases). TRBV23-1 is classed as an ORF, of uncertain function. The DNA sequence is as follows: TGCGCCAGCAGTCAATTCCTGACAGGTCCCCAAGAGACCCAGTACTTC. Its protein is CASSQFLTGPQETQYF.